These 16 T cell receptor beta chains originate from one sample sequenced in a study of blood T cell repertoires in COVID-19. TCRdb's copy holds only in-frame clones and misses some; the assay was immunoSEQ multiplex PCR. The sample yields 150,000 to 200,000 clones, roughly 87% seen once. Material: peripheral blood. The receptors here all came from a woman in her seventies with acute or convalescent COVID-19.

The J gene is TRBJ2-2, the V gene TRBV19, with D uncertain. The ends were cut back, 1 base at V and 3 bases at J, with 9 bases in the middle. The CDR3 totals 15 residues. Germline loops: CDR1 LNHDA, CDR2 SQIVND (reference sequence). The CDR3: CASSIVAADTGELFF. The CDR3 DNA reads as TGTGCCAGTAGTATAGTAGCAGCAGACACCGGGGAGCTGTTTTTT. The complete variable domain, with remaining parts taken from reference TRBV19 and TRBJ2-2, reads DGGITQSPKYLFRKEGQNVTLSCEQNLNHDAMYWYRQDPGQGLRLIYYSQIVNDFQKGDIAEGYSVSREKKESFPLTVTSAQKNPTAFYLCASSIVAADTGELFFGEGSRLTVL.

The V call is TRBV5-1, the J call TRBJ2-1, with a tentative D call TRBD1 (8 bases). Germline CDR1 is SGHRS and CDR2 is YFSETQ. The CDR3 spans 16 residues. Trimming took 0 bases from V and 4 from J, leaving 14 bases between them. This chain's CDR3 is CASSLGDRGGYNEQFF. CDR3 DNA: TGCGCCAGCAGCTTGGGAGACAGGGGAGGGTACAATGAGCAGTTCTTC.

V usage is TRBV7-7 and J usage is TRBJ2-1; D gene uncertain. Trimming pared 1 base from V and 0 bases from J, leaving 7 bases between. This CDR3 contains 15 residues. Germline loops: CDR1 SSHAT, CDR2 FNYEAQ (reference sequence). CDR3 protein: CASSLDESSYNEQFF. In DNA form, the CDR3 reads TGTGCCAGCAGCTTAGATGAGAGCTCCTACAATGAGCAGTTCTTC. The entire variable domain, with the rest obtained from reference TRBV7-7 and TRBJ2-1, is as follows: GAGVSQSPRYKVTKRGQDVTLRCDPISSHATLYWYQQALGQGPEFLTYFNYEAQPDKSGLPSDRFSAERPEGSISTLTIQRTEQRDSAMYRCASSLDESSYNEQFFGPGTRLTVL.

The chain links TRBV5-8 to TRBJ2-7; weak D call: TRBD1 (5 bases). Trimming shortened V by 3 bases and J by 6 bases, and 13 bases separated the two germline ends. In germline, CDR1 is SGHTS, CDR2 YDEGEE. CDR3 length equals 13 residues. The CDR3 reads CASSWPERGEQYF. The DNA for the CDR3 is TGTGCCAGCAGCTGGCCGGAAAGGGGCGAGCAGTACTTC.

This chain joins TRBV18 and TRBJ1-1; D is unresolved. Trimming removed 1 base from V and 3 bases from J, with 15 bases in between. This CDR3 is 16 amino acids long. Germline V gene lookup returns CDR1 KGHSH and CDR2 LQKENI. CDR3: CASSPRPLSGDTEAFF. In DNA form, the CDR3 reads TGTGCCAGCTCACCACGCCCTCTCAGTGGAGACACTGAAGCTTTCTTT.

As DNA, the CDR3 is TGTGCCAGCAGCTTGGGCTTAAGCGGAGGCTACGAGCAGTACTTC. Translation: CASSLGLSGGYEQYF. The chain joins TRBV5-4 to TRBJ2-7, with TRBD2 as a possible D gene (5 bases). Germline assignment: CDR1 SGHNT and CDR2 YYREEE (reference sequence). The ends were cut back, 0 bases at V and 3 bases at J, with 13 bases in the middle. This CDR3 spans 15 amino acids.

The chain employs TRBV30 and TRBJ2-5; TRBD1 is a possible D gene (6 bases). V was trimmed by 0 bases and J by 2 bases, leaving 10 bases between them. Germline CDR1 and CDR2: GTSNPN and SVGIG (reference sequence). The CDR3 is 14 residues long. CDR3 in DNA: TGTGCCTGGAGTGTCGTGGGACATCAAGAGACCCAGTACTTC. Protein sequence: CAWSVVGHQETQYF.

V and J are TRBV7-8 and TRBJ1-6, with 10 bases aligning to TRBD1. Unmatched junction bases numbered 17, after V lost 6 bases and J lost 9 bases. The CDR3 extends over 18 amino acids. In germline, CDR1 is SGHVS, CDR2 FQNEAQ. The CDR3 reads CASSVPGTGASRASPLHF. For the CDR3, the DNA is TGTGCCAGCAGTGTCCCCGGGACAGGGGCCTCGAGGGCTTCACCCCTCCACTTT.

V and J are TRBV11-2 and TRBJ2-3, with D possibly matching TRBD1 (5 bases). In germline, CDR1 is SGHAT, CDR2 FQNNGV. This CDR3 comprises 16 residues. With 1 base removed from V and 5 bases from J, the gap between germline ends came to 16 bases. The CDR3 DNA is TGTGCCAGCAGCTTAGTAGGGGCAGGGTGGGAAGATACGCAGTATTTT. Protein sequence: CASSLVGAGWEDTQYF.

CDR3 nucleotides: TGTGCCAGCAGCGTACTAGCGGGGGCCGCCTCCTACGAGCAGTACTTC. Encoded protein: CASSVLAGAASYEQYF. The gene calls are TRBV9 and TRBJ2-7; 10 positions agree with TRBD2. V dropped 1 base and J dropped 0; count of bases not matched to a gene: 4. Germline CDR1 reads SGDLS; CDR2 reads YYNGEE. The length of the CDR3 is 16 residues.

The chain uses TRBV6-4 and TRBJ2-2, with D tentatively TRBD1 (6 bases). The CDR3 is made up of 14 amino acids. From germline, CDR1 is MRHNA and CDR2 SNTAGT. V was trimmed by 10 bases and J by 4 bases, leaving 16 bases between them. In DNA, the CDR3 is TGTGCCACCTCCACGTCCAGGGGCACCGGGGAGCTGTTTTTT. Amino acid sequence: CATSTSRGTGELFF.

V is TRBV6-5 and J is TRBJ1-6; D ambiguous. Germline CDR1 reads MNHEY; CDR2 reads SVGAGI. CDR3 length: 14 amino acids. The ends were cut back, 5 bases at V and 0 bases at J, with 5 bases in the middle. CDR3 in amino acids: CASSRSSYNSPLHF. The CDR3 coding sequence is TGTGCCAGCAGTCGTAGCTCCTATAATTCACCCCTCCACTTT.

This chain joins TRBV9 and TRBJ2-1, with 9 positions matching TRBD2. The CDR3 is 14 amino acids. Looked up from germline, CDR1 is SGDLS and CDR2 is YYNGEE. With V trimmed by 0 bases and J by 10 bases, 5 bases remained unmatched. The chain's CDR3 is CASSVGLAAREQFF. Here the CDR3 DNA reads TGTGCCAGCAGCGTAGGACTAGCGGCTCGGGAGCAGTTCTTC.

This chain links TRBV10-1 with TRBJ2-5, with 8 bases that match TRBD2. Trimming cost V 6 bases and J 4 bases; bases outside gene matches: 7. The CDR3 loop spans 14 amino acids. CDR1 and CDR2 (germline): WNHNN, SYGVQD (reference sequence). CDR3 region: CASSLGLAAETQYF. In nucleotides, the CDR3 is TGCGCCAGCAGCCTCGGACTAGCCGCAGAGACCCAGTACTTC.

The table lists this clone with a few counts. The chain carries TRBV11-2 and TRBJ1-2; 8 bases map to TRBD1. The junction had 7 bases not matched to a gene; V was cut back by 5 bases and J by 5 bases. Germline V CDR1 and CDR2: SGHAT, FQNNGV. There are 14 residues in the CDR3. The CDR3: CASSVGTGKYGYTF. CDR3 nucleotides: TGTGCCAGCAGCGTAGGGACAGGCAAATATGGCTACACCTTC.

The chain joins TRBV3-1 (or the pseudogene TRBV3-2) to TRBJ2-7; D ambiguous. V was pared by 4 bases and J by 1 base, with 11 bases between. Germline-derived CDR1 and CDR2 are LGHDT and YNNKEL (reference sequence). The CDR3 is 14 residues long. The CDR3 region is CASSPEEVSYEQYF. CDR3 DNA: TGTGCCAGCAGCCCCGAGGAAGTGTCCTACGAGCAGTACTTC.